Below, one TCR beta chain is given with its context. As yet, its antigen is unknown. Germline CDR1 is SGHTA and CDR2 is FQGNSA. This CDR3 is built from 15 residues. Trimming shortened V by 1 base and J by 5 bases, and 11 bases separated the two germline ends. This record belongs to a study of CD8 T cells in ankylosing spondylitis. MiXCR, run by TCRdb on the 5' RACE reads, gives a single entry per CDR3 protein. The sample has around 160,000 distinct CDR3 sequences; 11% are singletons. Study-wide findings and caveats: A CD8+ phenotype characterized the disease-linked clones, which were relatively rare in peripheral blood. A TCR beta motif of 8 or 9 highly homologous variants appeared characteristic of ankylosing spondylitis blood.

This chain links TRBV7-2 with TRBJ2-2; a possible D gene is TRBD2 (5 bases). The sample comprised blood, either unsorted or a sorted T cell fraction (not recorded which). The source is a male donor with ankylosing spondylitis or in good health (not recorded which). The CDR3 nucleotides read TGTGCCAGCAGCTTAGTCCGGGGAGAGACCGGGGAGCTGTTTTTT. The encoded protein is CASSLVRGETGELFF. The complete variable domain, with remaining parts taken from reference TRBV7-2 and TRBJ2-2, reads GAGVSQSPSNKVTEKGKDVELRCDPISGHTALYWYRQSLGQGLEFLIYFQGNSAPDKSGLPSDRFSAERTGGSVSTLTIQRTQQEDSAVYLCASSLVRGETGELFFGEGSRLTVL.